The 32 T cell receptor beta chains in this list originate from one sample, sequenced in a study of T cell changes during pregnancy in multiple sclerosis. Clones were sequenced by immunoSEQ multiplex PCR, and TCRdb holds only the in-frame ones, with some missing. The sample comprises 60,000 to 75,000 clones, 92% of which are singletons, and approximately 1.5% rests with the top ten. Sequenced here: peripheral blood, sampled in the second trimester of pregnancy. The receptors here all came from a female donor in good health, enrolled as a control in a pregnancy study.

The chain joins TRBV7-8 to TRBJ2-7; 10 bases fit TRBD1. Germline trimming cut 3 bases from V and 3 bases from J; bases unmatched to any gene: 5. The CDR3 covers 15 residues. Per germline, CDR1 SGHVS and CDR2 FQNEAQ. This CDR3 is CASSLTGTGDYEQYF. The CDR3 DNA reads as TGTGCCAGCAGCTTGACCGGGACAGGGGACTACGAGCAGTACTTC.

This clone has only a few counts. V usage is TRBV14 and J usage is TRBJ2-5, with 14 bases matching TRBD2. Trimming at V came to 2 bases and at J to 5 bases, leaving 1 base not matched to a gene. Germline CDR1 and CDR2: SGHDN and FVKESK. This CDR3 has 15 amino acids. The CDR3 bases are TGTGCCAGCAGCCAACGACTAGCGGGAGGGGAGACCCAGTACTTC. Its protein is CASSQRLAGGETQYF.

Turning to this clone: This sample also contains other DNA sequences that code for the same CDR3. CDR3 loop: CASSVGGGTGELFF. The CDR3 DNA reads TGTGCCAGCAGCGTAGGGGGGGGCACCGGGGAGCTGTTTTTT. The V call is TRBV9, the J call TRBJ2-2; 7 positions match TRBD2. J gave up 4 bases and V 0 bases, and 0 bases lay outside the gene matches. This CDR3 is built from 14 residues. Germline CDR1 reads SGDLS; CDR2 reads YYNGEE.

This sequence joins TRBV4-2 and TRBJ2-1, with 8 bases aligning to TRBD2. The CDR3 has 12 amino acids. Trimming removed 11 bases from V and 6 bases from J; junction bases left unmatched: 6. Germline V CDR1 and CDR2: LGHNA, YNFKEQ. The CDR3 nucleotides are TGTGCCTCCTCGGCGGGAGGCAATGAGCAGTTCTTC. This gives the protein CASSAGGNEQFF.

This clone has a handful of counts. CDR3 sequence (DNA): TGTGCCAGCAGCTTGGCCCCCGGGCAGCCCCAGCATTTT. This encodes CASSLAPGQPQHF. The rearrangement uses TRBV5-6 and TRBJ1-5; D remains ambiguous. CDR1 is SGHDT, CDR2 YYEEEE, per germline. V shed 0 bases and J shed 7 bases, with 8 bases lying between them. The CDR3 is 13 amino acids.

The chain has TRBV7-2 and TRBJ2-4; TRBD1 is a possible D gene (5 bases). Germline V gene data show CDR1 as SGHTA and CDR2 as FQGNSA. The CDR3 loop spans 14 amino acids. V lost 7 bases and J 3 bases, leaving 13 bases between the germline ends. CDR3 sequence reads: CASTSTVGKNIQYF. CDR3 nucleotide sequence: TGTGCCAGCACCTCGACAGTCGGCAAAAACATTCAGTACTTC.

The table lists this clone with a few counts. V gene TRBV6-1 combines with J gene TRBJ2-4; the D is unclear. The V and J ends lost 4 bases and 1 base respectively, with 8 bases between them. Germline V lookup: CDR1 MNHNS, CDR2 SASEGT. CDR3 length: 14 residues. The chain's CDR3 is CASSVDWAKNIQYF. The CDR3 DNA follows: TGTGCCAGCAGTGTTGACTGGGCCAAAAACATTCAGTACTTC.

The genes are TRBV7-2 and TRBJ2-1, with D tentatively TRBD2 (5 bases). Germline V gene sequence: CDR1 SGHTA, CDR2 FQGNSA. Trimming took off 6 bases at V and 1 base at J, with 7 bases between the two ends. This CDR3 is 13 amino acids long. CDR3 sequence reads: CASRRGSYNEQFF. The CDR3 DNA follows: TGTGCCAGCAGACGGGGTTCCTACAATGAGCAGTTCTTC.

This clone was counted a few times. This chain uses TRBV7-2 with TRBJ2-7; 7 positions match TRBD2. CDR1 is SGHTA, CDR2 FQGNSA, per germline. The CDR3 consists of 14 residues. Trimming took 3 bases from V and 2 from J; bases not matched to a gene: 4. Written as DNA, the CDR3 is TGTGCCAGCAGCTTTCTGCGGGAGCCCTACGAGCAGTACTTC. Amino acids: CASSFLREPYEQYF.

The table lists this clone with a count of one. The chain links TRBV19 to TRBJ1-5; the D gene is possibly TRBD1 (5 bases). Germline values: CDR1 LNHDA, CDR2 SQIVND (reference sequence). This CDR3 has 15 amino acids. Trimming pared 3 bases from V and 6 bases from J, leaving 15 bases between. CDR3 in DNA: TGTGCCAGTAGTATCTCTGCGGGGGACGGTCAGCCCCAGCATTTT. It is translated as CASSISAGDGQPQHF.

The gene calls are TRBV7-9 and TRBJ1-1, with TRBD1 matching over 8 bases. The CDR3 is made up of 14 amino acids. Germline CDR1 is SEHNR and CDR2 is FQNEAQ (reference sequence). V gave up 5 bases and J gave up 3 bases; unmatched junction bases: 5. The CDR3 loop is CASSPGQGDTEAFF. CDR3 nucleotides: TGTGCCAGCAGCCCTGGACAGGGAGACACTGAAGCTTTCTTT.

The rearrangement joins TRBV27 to TRBJ2-3, with 8 bases matching TRBD2. This CDR3 contains 16 residues. Unmatched junction bases numbered 10, after V lost 6 bases and J lost 2 bases. Germline values: CDR1 MNHEY, CDR2 SMNVEV (reference sequence). Here the CDR3 reads CASSGTAGGVTDTQYF. CDR3 in DNA: TGTGCCAGCAGCGGGACGGCGGGAGGAGTCACAGATACGCAGTATTTT.

This chain links TRBV27 with TRBJ1-1, with TRBD1 identical over 7 bases. Germline lookup yields CDR1 MNHEY and CDR2 SMNVEV (reference sequence). J was trimmed by 6 bases and V by 7 bases; bases with no gene match: 11. CDR3 length equals 14 residues. CDR3 in amino acids: CASNPGLTGSEAFF. The CDR3 nucleotides are TGTGCCAGCAATCCCGGTTTGACAGGGTCTGAAGCTTTCTTT.

This clone was counted once. The chain couples TRBV2 to TRBJ1-2; 8 positions agree with TRBD1. Germline-derived CDR1 and CDR2 are SNHLY and FYNNEI. Unmatched junction bases numbered 7, after V lost 7 bases and J lost 3 bases. This CDR3 has 14 residues. CDR3 in DNA: TGTGCCAGCACCCCCGACAGGGGTGACTATGGCTACACCTTC. This gives the protein CASTPDRGDYGYTF.

This sequence joins TRBV28 and TRBJ1-2, with 10 positions matching TRBD1. From germline, CDR1 is MDHEN and CDR2 SYDVKM. V gave up 7 bases and J gave up 3 bases; unmatched junction bases: 2. The CDR3 length is 13 residues. The CDR3: CASMGTGDYGYTF. The DNA for the CDR3 is TGTGCCAGCATGGGGACAGGGGACTATGGCTACACCTTC.

In its sample, this clone was seen a few times. J is TRBJ1-1 and V is TRBV30, with TRBD1 as a possible D gene (5 bases). Trimming stripped 2 bases from V and 4 bases from J, with 5 bases between. Germline-derived CDR1 and CDR2 are GTSNPN and SVGIG (reference sequence). This CDR3 is 11 amino acids long. CDR3 nucleotide sequence: TGTGCCTGGAGTACAGGCACTGAAGCTTTCTTT. Translating it yields CAWSTGTEAFF.

The genes are TRBV7-9 and TRBJ2-6; D is undetermined. V lost 5 bases to trimming and J lost 0 bases, with 8 bases between them. Germline assignment: CDR1 SEHNR and CDR2 FQNEAQ (reference sequence). The CDR3 runs 15 residues. CDR3 amino acids: CASSLRVSGANVLTF. Here the CDR3 DNA reads TGTGCCAGCAGCCTACGCGTCTCTGGGGCCAACGTCCTGACTTTC.

This chain joins TRBV5-5 and TRBJ1-5, with D possibly matching TRBD1 (5 bases). Looked up from germline, CDR1 is SGHKS and CDR2 is YYEKEE (reference sequence). There are 14 residues in the CDR3. Trimming shortened V by 3 bases and J by 4 bases, and 11 bases separated the two germline ends. CDR3 bases: TGTGCCAGCAGCTCCTCAGGGAATAATCAGCCCCAGCATTTT. As protein: CASSSSGNNQPQHF.

This clone has just one count. This chain links TRBV23-1 with TRBJ1-5; 9 nucleotides align to TRBD1. TRBV23-1 is an open reading frame, and its role is uncertain. CDR3 length: 21 amino acids. J was trimmed by 4 bases and V by 0 bases; bases with no gene match: 19. In DNA form, the CDR3 reads TGCGCCAGCAGTCAATCGTTAAACGGGACCTACAGGGGGCGGCCGAATCAGCCCCAGCATTTT. This encodes CASSQSLNGTYRGRPNQPQHF.

This chain connects TRBV10-1 to TRBJ2-7, with D possibly TRBD1 on 5 matching bases. V was shortened by 2 bases and J by 4 bases, with 6 bases between the two germline ends. This CDR3 spans 12 amino acids. Germline V gene lookup returns CDR1 WNHNN and CDR2 SYGVQD (reference sequence). In DNA, the CDR3 is TGCGCCAGCAGTGAGCAGGGATACGAGCAGTACTTC. Its protein is CASSEQGYEQYF.

The chain has TRBV7-3 and TRBJ2-3; 16 bases align to TRBD2. V shed 3 bases, J shed 6 bases, and the junction held 6 bases outside the gene matches. CDR3 size: 17 residues. Germline V gives CDR1 SGHTA, CDR2 FQGTGA. As DNA, the CDR3 is TGTGCCAGCAGCTTCCCGGGACTAGCGGGAGGGGTGGATACGCAGTATTTT. Its translation is CASSFPGLAGGVDTQYF.

The chain employs TRBV7-6 and TRBJ2-7; the D gene is possibly TRBD1 (5 bases). V lost 1 base and J 12 bases, leaving 13 bases between the germline ends. The CDR3 runs 12 residues. Per germline, CDR1 SGHVS and CDR2 FNYEAQ. CDR3 in amino acids: CASSLDDSVRYF. For the CDR3, the DNA is TGTGCCAGCAGCTTAGATGACAGTGTGCGGTACTTC.

The V and J genes are TRBV5-6 and TRBJ2-3; maybe TRBD2 (6 bases). The CDR3 is 15 residues long. V lost 3 bases, J lost 6 bases, and 17 bases lay in between. Looked up from germline, CDR1 is SGHDT and CDR2 is YYEEEE. The CDR3, as DNA: TGTGCCAGCAGCTCCGGGCGACTAGGTTCGGATACGCAGTATTTT. Protein product: CASSSGRLGSDTQYF.

The J gene is TRBJ1-6, the V gene TRBV28; D may be TRBD1 (6 bases). Deletions cut 6 bases from V and 1 base from J, with 7 bases between. CDR1 and CDR2 from the germline V gene are MDHEN and SYDVKM. CDR3 length: 14 residues. The CDR3 coding sequence is TGTGCCAGCAGCGGACAGTCCTATAATTCACCCCTCCACTTT. It yields the protein CASSGQSYNSPLHF.

The V gene is TRBV9, the J gene TRBJ1-2; D perhaps matches TRBD1 (5 bases). V gave up 4 bases and J gave up 4 bases, with 23 bases separating them. The CDR3 sequence is 17 residues long. CDR1 SGDLS and CDR2 YYNGEE come from the germline V gene. CDR3: CASSQSATASDLYGYTF. The DNA of the CDR3 is TGTGCCAGCAGCCAATCAGCGACAGCCTCCGACCTCTATGGCTACACCTTC. Filled out from reference TRBV9 and TRBJ1-2, the complete variable domain reads DSGVTQTPKHLITATGQRVTLRCSPRSGDLSVYWYQQSLDQGLQFLIQYYNGEERAKGNILERFSAQQFPDLHSELNLSSLELGDSALYFCASSQSATASDLYGYTFGSGTRLTVV.

This clone was detected only once. The chain joins TRBV5-4 to TRBJ2-5, with no clear D. The CDR3 extends over 13 amino acids. Trimming cost V 5 bases and J 2 bases, with 10 bases left between them. Germline V gives CDR1 SGHNT, CDR2 YYREEE (reference sequence). The CDR3 loop reads CASSFRDQETQYF. The CDR3, as DNA: TGTGCCAGCAGTTTTCGAGATCAAGAGACCCAGTACTTC.

The chain joins TRBV4-1 to TRBJ1-1; unclear D gene. This CDR3 has 16 residues. The V and J ends lost 0 bases and 0 bases respectively, with 11 bases between them. Germline CDR1 MGHRA, CDR2 YSYEKL. The CDR3 nucleotides read TGCGCCAGCAGCCAAGAGGTAACAGAAATGAACACTGAAGCTTTCTTT. Translating gives CASSQEVTEMNTEAFF.

The chain combines TRBV19 with TRBJ1-5, with D perhaps TRBD1 (6 bases). Trimming removed 1 base at V and 5 bases at J, with 15 bases between. The CDR3 length is 16 residues. Germline CDR1 and CDR2: LNHDA and SQIVND (reference sequence). The CDR3 here is CASSIVGRGYHQPQHF. CDR3 sequence (DNA): TGTGCCAGTAGTATAGTTGGCAGGGGTTACCATCAGCCCCAGCATTTT.

Concerning this clone itself: The junction differs from germline at one of its ends, possibly a read error. The genes are TRBV11-2 and TRBJ2-3; tentatively, D is TRBD1 (5 bases). This CDR3 is 15 amino acids long. Germline loops: CDR1 SGHAT, CDR2 FQNNGV. CDR3 protein: CASGLGPARPDTQYF. As DNA, the CDR3 is TGTGCCAGCGGCTTGGGGCCTGCACGCCCAGATACGCAGTATTTT. Full variable domain (remainder filled in from reference TRBV11-2 and TRBJ2-3): EAGVAQSPRYKIIEKRQSVAFWCNPISGHATLYWYQQILGQGPKLLIQFQNNGVVDDSQLPKDRFSAERLKGVDSTLKIQPAKLEDSAVYLCASGLGPARPDTQYFGPGTRLTVL.

The chain recombines TRBV28 with TRBJ1-3, with 7 bases matching TRBD1. The V and J ends lost 7 bases and 3 bases, in that order; junction bases with no gene match: 6. The CDR3 contains 14 residues. Germline assignment: CDR1 MDHEN and CDR2 SYDVKM. CDR3 sequence reads: CASIFRQGGNTIYF. CDR3 sequence (DNA): TGTGCCAGCATTTTCCGACAGGGTGGAAACACCATATATTTT.

The genes are TRBV4-3 and TRBJ2-5, with 7 nucleotides matching TRBD1. Gene TRBJ2-7 matches the end of the DNA better, so the J call may be wrong. From germline, CDR1 is LGHNA and CDR2 YSLEER. The CDR3 covers 15 residues. The chain's CDR3 is CASSQGRQGTYEQYF. CDR3 DNA: TGCGCCAGCAGCCAAGGGCGACAGGGTACCTACGAGCAGTACTTC.

The genes are TRBV18 and TRBJ1-5, with D tentatively TRBD1 (6 bases). The V gene lost 2 bases and the J gene lost 4 bases, with 12 bases spanning the gap. The CDR3 is made up of 15 amino acids. The germline V gene has CDR1 KGHSH and CDR2 LQKENI. CDR3 amino acids: CASSPSGQWNQPQHF. DNA for the CDR3: TGTGCCAGCTCACCATCCGGACAGTGGAATCAGCCCCAGCATTTT.